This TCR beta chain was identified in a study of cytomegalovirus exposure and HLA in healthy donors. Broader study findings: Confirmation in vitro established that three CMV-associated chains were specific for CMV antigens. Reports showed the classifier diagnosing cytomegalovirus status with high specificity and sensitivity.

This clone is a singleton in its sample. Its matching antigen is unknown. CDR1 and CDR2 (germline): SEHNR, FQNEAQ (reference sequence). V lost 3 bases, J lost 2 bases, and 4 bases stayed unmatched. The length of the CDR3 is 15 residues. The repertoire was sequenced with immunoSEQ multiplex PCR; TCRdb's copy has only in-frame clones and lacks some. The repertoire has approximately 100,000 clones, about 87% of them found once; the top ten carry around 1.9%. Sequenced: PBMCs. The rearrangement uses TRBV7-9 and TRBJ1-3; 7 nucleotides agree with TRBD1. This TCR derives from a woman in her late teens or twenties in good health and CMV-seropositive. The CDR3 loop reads CASSLDRNPGNTIYF. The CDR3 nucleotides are TGTGCCAGCAGCTTGGACAGGAACCCTGGAAACACCATATATTTT.